What follows are 25 T cell receptor beta chains derived from one specimen sequenced in a study of blood T cells in healthy people across ages. With a J-beta primer mix and a sample-barcoded 5' primer, a second PCR ran roughly 6 to 11 cycles. TCRdb re-derived calls from the 5' RACE reads in MiXCR, one entry per CDR3 protein. The sample lists fewer than 800,000 distinct CDR3 sequences; about 21% were seen once. The specimen was blood. The receptors stem from a man in his sixties or seventies in good health.

The chain is built from TRBV10-3 and TRBJ1-6; possibly TRBD1 for D (6 bases). The CDR3 consists of 15 residues. V lost 3 bases, J lost 9 bases, and 15 bases lay in between. The V gene's germline CDR1 is ENHRY and CDR2 SYGVKD. The CDR3 sequence: CAISEGGGGSSPLHF. In DNA, the CDR3 is TGTGCCATCAGTGAAGGCGGGGGGGGCTCTTCACCCCTCCACTTT.

This clonotype appeared many times. The chain has TRBV9 and TRBJ2-1; unclear D gene. The germline V gene encodes CDR1 SGDLS and CDR2 YYNGEE. Deletions cut 2 bases from V and 9 bases from J, with 15 bases between. CDR3 length equals 14 residues. The CDR3 sequence is CASSVEPPYSEQFF. CDR3 in DNA: TGTGCCAGCAGCGTCGAGCCCCCGTATAGTGAGCAGTTCTTC. Variable domain in full (rest from reference TRBV9 and TRBJ2-1): DSGVTQTPKHLITATGQRVTLRCSPRSGDLSVYWYQQSLDQGLQFLIQYYNGEERAKGNILERFSAQQFPDLHSELNLSSLELGDSALYFCASSVEPPYSEQFFGPGTRLTVL.

The sample holds a few counts of this clonotype. A clone one base away is much larger, so this may be a read error. The chain joins TRBV4-2 to TRBJ2-5; 14 nucleotides line up with TRBD2. The CDR3 is 17 residues long. Germline trimming cut 3 bases from V and 4 bases from J; bases unmatched to any gene: 7. Germline CDR1 reads LGHNA; CDR2 reads YNFKEQ. CDR3 DNA: TGTGCCAGCAGCCAGGGGATCGGACTAGCGGGAGGAGAGACCCAGTACTTC. Amino acid sequence: CASSQGIGLAGGETQYF.

This clonotype was detected a few times. This chain joins TRBV25-1 and TRBJ2-7; 8 bases agree with TRBD2. The last part of the DNA fits TRBJ2-1 better; the J call may be wrong. Germline CDR1 reads MGHDK; CDR2 reads SYGVNS. The CDR3 consists of 15 residues. As DNA, the CDR3 is TGTGCCAGCAGCAACCGGGGGGGCCCCCTCAATGAGCAGTTCTTC. This codes for CASSNRGGPLNEQFF.

The gene calls are TRBV5-4 and TRBJ2-7; D is uncertain. The CDR3 sequence is 12 residues long. The V end lost 0 bases, the J end lost 5 bases, and 6 bases lay between the germline ends. The germline CDR1 and CDR2 sequences are SGHNT and YYREEE (reference sequence). The CDR3 nucleotides are TGTGCCAGCAGCTTGGATAAGAACGAGCAGTACTTC. Protein product: CASSLDKNEQYF.

This clonotype came up a few times. The chain carries TRBV2 and TRBJ2-3, with TRBD2 identical over 14 bases. Per germline, CDR1 SNHLY and CDR2 FYNNEI. The CDR3 sequence is 15 residues long. V dropped 3 bases and J dropped 4; count of bases not matched to a gene: 0. Here the CDR3 DNA reads TGTGCCAGCAGTGAGACTAGCGGGAGGGCAGATACGCAGTATTTT. The encoded protein is CASSETSGRADTQYF. The whole variable domain, filled in from reference TRBV2 and TRBJ2-3, reads EPEVTQTPSHQVTQMGQEVILRCVPISNHLYFYWYRQILGQKVEFLVSFYNNEISEKSEIFDDQFSVERPDGSNFTLKIRSTKLEDSAMYFCASSETSGRADTQYFGPGTRLTVL.

The genes are TRBV28 and TRBJ2-1; 7 bases fit TRBD2. This CDR3 spans 19 amino acids. Trimming at V came to 6 bases and at J to 2 bases, leaving 19 bases not matched to a gene. CDR1 and CDR2 (germline): MDHEN, SYDVKM. The CDR3 DNA reads as TGTGCCAGCAGCCCCACGGCAGGGACTAACCAAGGCCCCTACAATGAGCAGTTCTTC. This encodes CASSPTAGTNQGPYNEQFF.

In nucleotides, the CDR3 is TGCAGCGTTGTGACAACCCTGAACACCGGGGAGCTGTTTTTT. This sequence encodes CSVVTTLNTGELFF. The rearrangement uses TRBV29-1 and TRBJ2-2; D not certain. CDR3 length: 14 residues. From germline, CDR1 is SQVTM and CDR2 ANQGSEA. V shed 4 bases and J shed 1 base, with 10 bases lying between them.

The gene calls are TRBV28 and TRBJ1-2, with TRBD1 matching 7 bases. After removal of 6 bases from V and 4 bases from J, the junction contained 11 bases not matched to a gene. The CDR3 has 15 residues. CDR1 and CDR2 from the germline V gene are MDHEN and SYDVKM. The CDR3 protein is CASSPDRDPLYGYTF. The CDR3 DNA is TGTGCCAGCAGCCCCGACAGGGACCCTCTCTATGGCTACACCTTC.

The genes are TRBV27 and TRBJ2-3; D uncertain. The V and J ends lost 5 bases and 0 bases respectively, with 6 bases between them. The CDR3 sequence is 13 residues long. CDR1 MNHEY and CDR2 SMNVEV come from the germline V gene (reference sequence). The CDR3 DNA reads as TGTGCCAGCAGTGGGCACAGCACAGATACGCAGTATTTT. It yields the protein CASSGHSTDTQYF.

This sequence joins TRBV28 and TRBJ2-5; weak D call: TRBD2 (5 bases). Gene TRBJ2-1 matches the end of the DNA better, so the J call may be wrong. This CDR3 region has 11 residues. CDR1 and CDR2 from the germline V gene are MDHEN and SYDVKM. CDR3 coding DNA: TGTGCCAGCAGGAATAGCGATGAGCAGTTCTTC. This codes for CASRNSDEQFF.

The chain uses TRBV20-1 and TRBJ2-5, with a tentative D call TRBD1 (6 bases). The V end was cut by 7 bases, the J end by 1 base, with 10 bases between. Germline V lookup: CDR1 DFQATT, CDR2 SNEGSKA (reference sequence). This CDR3 comprises 12 residues. This chain's CDR3 is CSVHRVQETQYF. The CDR3 nucleotides read TGCAGTGTCCACAGGGTCCAAGAGACCCAGTACTTC.

The chain links TRBV20-1 to TRBJ1-5; 10 bases line up with TRBD1. Per the germline V gene, CDR1 is DFQATT and CDR2 is SNEGSKA (reference sequence). Trimming removed 6 bases from V and 2 bases from J; junction bases left unmatched: 4. The CDR3 has 14 residues. The CDR3 loop is CSARDRGGNQPQHF. The DNA for the CDR3 is TGCAGTGCCCGGGACAGGGGCGGCAATCAGCCCCAGCATTTT.

This chain connects TRBV9 to TRBJ2-1, with D possibly matching TRBD2 (6 bases). CDR1 is SGDLS, CDR2 YYNGEE, per germline. The germline V and J ends were trimmed by 2 bases and 7 bases, with 16 bases remaining between them. The CDR3 sequence is 15 residues long. DNA for the CDR3: TGTGCCAGCAGCGTCGGGTGGGGACTTGGGAATGAGCAGTTCTTC. Its translation is CASSVGWGLGNEQFF.

This clonotype was seen more than once but under ten times. The chain links TRBV6-2 or TRBV6-3 to TRBJ2-2, with D possibly TRBD1 on 5 matching bases. From germline, CDR1 is MNHEY and CDR2 SVGEGT. Trimming shortened V by 3 bases and J by 0 bases, and 8 bases separated the two germline ends. The CDR3 runs to 15 residues. The CDR3 is CASSYMGPNTGELFF. The DNA of the CDR3 is TGTGCCAGCAGTTATATGGGGCCGAACACCGGGGAGCTGTTTTTT.

The J gene is TRBJ2-1, the V gene TRBV21-1; TRBD2, as called in the table, went unchecked against the DNA. TRBV21-1 is tagged as a pseudogene. The CDR3 contains 15 residues. The CDR3 loop reads CASSPSDPSPNEQFF. CDR3 sequence (DNA): TGTGCCAGCAGCCCATCTGACCCCTCGCCGAATGAGCAGTTCTTC.

A few counts support this clonotype. The CDR3 sequence is CSVVGGGGGTDTQYF. The CDR3 DNA is TGCAGCGTTGTAGGTGGAGGGGGGGGGACAGATACGCAGTATTTT. The rearrangement links TRBV29-1 to TRBJ2-3, with D maybe TRBD2 (7 bases). Germline V lookup: CDR1 SQVTM, CDR2 ANQGSEA. V dropped 4 bases and J dropped 3 bases, with 17 bases sitting between them. This CDR3 has 15 amino acids.

The table lists this clonotype with a few counts. The CDR3 protein is CSARDGTGNYEQYF. CDR3 DNA: TGCAGTGCTAGAGACGGGACAGGGAATTACGAGCAGTACTTC. The chain uses TRBV20-1 and TRBJ2-5; 9 nucleotides match TRBD1. The DNA end favors TRBJ2-7, so the J call may be wrong. The CDR3 is 14 amino acids. Germline V gives CDR1 DFQATT, CDR2 SNEGSKA (reference sequence).

This clonotype was picked up a small number of times. This chain joins TRBV4-2 and TRBJ2-3; tentatively, D is TRBD2 (5 bases). The germline CDR1 and CDR2 sequences are LGHNA and YNFKEQ. V was clipped by 0 bases and J by 6 bases, with 13 bases between them. The CDR3 has 15 amino acids. CDR3 loop: CASSQDWLAADTQYF. In DNA, the CDR3 is TGTGCCAGCAGCCAAGATTGGCTAGCCGCGGATACGCAGTATTTT.

This clonotype turned up a few times. The chain is built from TRBV9 and TRBJ2-3; unclear D gene. V lost 4 bases and J 0 bases, leaving 12 bases between the germline ends. Germline V CDR1 and CDR2: SGDLS, YYNGEE. The CDR3 extends over 15 amino acids. The CDR3 nucleotides are TGTGCCAGCAGCCTCCACGCGGTTAGCACAGATACGCAGTATTTT. This codes for CASSLHAVSTDTQYF.

This clonotype was counted a few times. A read error may be the cause here, since a much bigger clone is one base away. This sequence joins TRBV10-3 and TRBJ2-3; D not certain. V lost 0 bases and J lost 3, with 10 bases in between. CDR1 and CDR2 (germline): ENHRY, SYGVKD. The CDR3 has 15 amino acids. In DNA, the CDR3 is TGTGCCATCAGTGAGTCGATTAGCAGAACAGATACGCAGTATTTT. Its protein product is CAISESISRTDTQYF.

This clonotype was picked up a small number of times. The V call is TRBV29-1, the J call TRBJ2-1; 10 bases align to TRBD2. The DNA end is more similar to TRBJ2-5, so the J call may be wrong. This CDR3 contains 16 residues. Germline loops: CDR1 SQVTM, CDR2 ANQGSEA. The CDR3 sequence is CSVRGLAVDKGETQYF. The CDR3 nucleotides read TGCAGCGTTAGAGGACTAGCGGTAGACAAGGGAGAGACCCAGTACTTC.

The chain joins TRBV12-3 or TRBV12-4 to TRBJ1-5; D remains unclear. V dropped 4 bases and J dropped 0 bases, with 16 bases sitting between them. There are 17 residues in the CDR3. CDR3 protein: CASSWLTGRDSNQPQHF. CDR3 DNA sequence: TGTGCCAGCAGTTGGCTGACTGGACGGGATAGCAATCAGCCCCAGCATTTT.

This clonotype was counted between two and nine times. The junction does not match germline at one end; this may be a read error. This sequence joins TRBV5-1 and TRBJ2-7; 10 positions agree with TRBD1. CDR1 SGHRS and CDR2 YFSETQ come from the germline V gene. The length of the CDR3 is 14 residues. CDR3: CAGRWTGGREEQYF. CDR3 coding DNA: TGCGCCGGCAGATGGACAGGGGGACGGGAGGAGCAGTACTTC.

This clonotype was seen a few times. This chain links TRBV11-1 with TRBJ2-7, with TRBD1 identical over 9 bases. The CDR3 contains 16 residues. From germline, CDR1 is SGHAT and CDR2 FQDESV (reference sequence). Unmatched junction bases numbered 12, after V lost 4 bases and J lost 5 bases. The CDR3 sequence is CASSSGGDRALHEQYF. The DNA for the CDR3 is TGTGCCAGCAGCTCAGGGGGGGACAGGGCACTCCACGAGCAGTACTTC.